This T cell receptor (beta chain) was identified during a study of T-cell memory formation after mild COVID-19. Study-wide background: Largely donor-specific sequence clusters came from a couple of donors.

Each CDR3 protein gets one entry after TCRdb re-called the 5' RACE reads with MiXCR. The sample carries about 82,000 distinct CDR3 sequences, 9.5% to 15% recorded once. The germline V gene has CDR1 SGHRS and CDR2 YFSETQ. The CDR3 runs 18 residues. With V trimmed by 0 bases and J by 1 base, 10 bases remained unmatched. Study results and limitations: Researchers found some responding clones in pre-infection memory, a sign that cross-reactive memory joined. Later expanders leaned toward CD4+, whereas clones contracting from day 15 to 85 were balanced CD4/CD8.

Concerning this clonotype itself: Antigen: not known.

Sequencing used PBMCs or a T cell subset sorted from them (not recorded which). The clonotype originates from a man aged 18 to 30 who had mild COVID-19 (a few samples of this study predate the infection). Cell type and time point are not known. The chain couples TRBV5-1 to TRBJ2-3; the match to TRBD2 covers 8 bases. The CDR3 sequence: CASSLEARAGVGTDTQYF. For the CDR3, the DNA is TGCGCCAGCAGCTTGGAAGCGAGAGCGGGGGTGGGCACAGATACGCAGTATTTT.